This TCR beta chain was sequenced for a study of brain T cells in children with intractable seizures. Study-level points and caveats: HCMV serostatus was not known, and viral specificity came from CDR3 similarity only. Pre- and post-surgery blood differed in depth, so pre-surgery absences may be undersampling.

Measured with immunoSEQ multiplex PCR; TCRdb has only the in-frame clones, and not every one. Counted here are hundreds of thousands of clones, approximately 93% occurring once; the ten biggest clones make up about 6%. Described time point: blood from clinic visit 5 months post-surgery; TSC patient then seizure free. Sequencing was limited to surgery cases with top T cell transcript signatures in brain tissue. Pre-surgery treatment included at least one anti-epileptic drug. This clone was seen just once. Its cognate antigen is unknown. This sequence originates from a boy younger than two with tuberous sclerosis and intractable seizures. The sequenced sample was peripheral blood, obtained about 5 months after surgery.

The CDR3: CASSGRPSGKEASYNEQFF. Here the CDR3 DNA reads TGTGCCAGCAGCGGTCGGCCTAGCGGAAAAGAGGCCTCCTACAATGAGCAGTTCTTC. This chain uses TRBV4-2 with TRBJ2-1, with 7 bases identical to TRBD2. Trimming cost V 5 bases and J 0 bases; bases outside gene matches: 16. The V gene's germline CDR1 is LGHNA and CDR2 YNFKEQ. The CDR3 length is 19 residues.